This TCR beta chain was sequenced in a study of shared clonotypes between healthy human individuals. J gave up 3 bases and V 3 bases, and 5 bases lay outside the gene matches. In germline, CDR1 is SGHAT, CDR2 FQNNGV. This CDR3 is built from 14 residues. Only in-frame clones appear in the TCRdb table, and some are missing; sequencing was by immunoSEQ multiplex PCR. In the table there are around 500,000 clones, 79% of which are singletons. The chain recombines TRBV11-2 with TRBJ2-7, with 7 bases lining up with TRBD2. This TCR was recovered from a woman aged 40 to 49 in good health. Some clones in this sample may be carry-over from other donors' samples. Sequenced sample: PBMCs. CDR3 region: CASSLPASGYEQYF. CDR3 DNA sequence: TGTGCCAGCAGCTTGCCCGCTAGCGGCTACGAGCAGTACTTC.